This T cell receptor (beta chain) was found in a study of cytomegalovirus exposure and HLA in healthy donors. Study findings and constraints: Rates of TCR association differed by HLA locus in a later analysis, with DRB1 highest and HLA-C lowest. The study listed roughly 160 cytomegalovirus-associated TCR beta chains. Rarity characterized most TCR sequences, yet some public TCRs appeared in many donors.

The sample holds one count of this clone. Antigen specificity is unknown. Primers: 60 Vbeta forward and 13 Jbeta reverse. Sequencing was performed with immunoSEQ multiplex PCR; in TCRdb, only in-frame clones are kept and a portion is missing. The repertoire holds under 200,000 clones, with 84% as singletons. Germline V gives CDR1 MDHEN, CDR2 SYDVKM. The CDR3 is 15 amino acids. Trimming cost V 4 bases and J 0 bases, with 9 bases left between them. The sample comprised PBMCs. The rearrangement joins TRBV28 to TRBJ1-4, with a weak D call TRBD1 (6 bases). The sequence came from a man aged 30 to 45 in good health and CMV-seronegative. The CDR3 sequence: CASSSRGATNEKLFF. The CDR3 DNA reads TGTGCCAGCAGTTCCAGGGGTGCAACTAATGAAAAACTGTTTTTT.